The 32 T cell receptor beta chains presented below share a single source sample, sequenced in a study of CD8 T cells in Susac syndrome. Random hexamers were used to reverse transcribe about 0.5 to 1 ug of RNA. From the immunoSEQ multiplex PCR reads, TCRdb called clonotypes with MiXCR, one entry per CDR3 protein. The table shows approximately 280,000 distinct CDR3 sequences, with roughly 85% occurring only once. Material for sequencing was CD8+ T cells from PBMCs. The source of these receptors is a human donor with multiple sclerosis.

This rearrangement joins TRBV30 to TRBJ1-1; tentatively, D is TRBD1 (6 bases). V was cut by 2 bases and J by 3 bases, with 13 bases left in between. Germline-derived CDR1 and CDR2 are GTSNPN and SVGIG (reference sequence). The CDR3 length is 14 residues. DNA of the CDR3: TGTGCCTGGAGTAAGGGCGCAGGGGACACTGAAGCTTTCTTT. Translating gives CAWSKGAGDTEAFF. The entire variable domain, with the rest obtained from reference TRBV30 and TRBJ1-1, is as follows: SQTIHQWPATLVQPVGSPLSLECTVEGTSNPNLYWYRQAAGRGLQLLFYSVGIGQISSEVPQNLSASRPQDRQFILSSKKLLLSDSGFYLCAWSKGAGDTEAFFGQGTRLTVV.

The chain employs TRBV28 and TRBJ1-2; D not resolved. The CDR3 extends over 15 amino acids. Germline CDR1 reads MDHEN; CDR2 reads SYDVKM. Trimming cost V 6 bases and J 3 bases, with 17 bases left between them. CDR3 region: CASRSLFNYYYGYTF. The CDR3 bases are TGTGCCAGCAGGTCTTTGTTCAACTACTACTATGGCTACACCTTC.

As to this clonotype: Sequence at one end of the junction differs from germline and may be a read error. The chain uses TRBV4-1 and TRBJ2-4; TRBD1 matches at 7 bases. The CDR3 runs to 21 residues. Germline CDR1 is MGHRA and CDR2 is YSYEKL. For the CDR3, the DNA is TGCGCCAGCAGCCAAGATCGGGTGCCGTCTTTGGGACAGCTAGCCAAAAGCATTCAGTACTTC. Its protein is CASSQDRVPSLGQLAKSIQYF.

This clonotype was seen once. The chain carries TRBV7-9 and TRBJ2-6; 9 positions agree with TRBD1. Germline CDR1 SEHNR, CDR2 FQNEAQ (reference sequence). V trimming: 9 bases; J trimming: 1 base; junction bases outside the gene matches: 10. The CDR3 loop spans 17 amino acids. CDR3 DNA sequence: TGTGCCAGTCCCTCGGGACAGGGCCTATCTGGGGCCAACGTCCTGACTTTC. Its translation: CASPSGQGLSGANVLTF.

V is TRBV20-1 and J is TRBJ2-5; 9 bases line up with TRBD2. The CDR3 spans 14 residues. The V gene's germline CDR1 is DFQATT and CDR2 SNEGSKA (reference sequence). Losses at the gene ends were 3 bases for V and 11 bases for J; bases not matched to a gene: 13. The CDR3 DNA follows: TGCAGTGCTAGTTTGTGGCTAGCGGGAAGAAAACAGTACTTC. Translation: CSASLWLAGRKQYF.

The CDR3 sequence: CASSPAGVTKNIQYF. CDR3 coding DNA: TGTGCCAGCAGTCCAGCGGGAGTGACCAAAAACATTCAGTACTTC. The chain carries TRBV27 and TRBJ2-4; 8 nucleotides match TRBD2. Germline loops: CDR1 MNHEY, CDR2 SMNVEV (reference sequence). The CDR3 is 15 residues long. The V and J ends lost 5 bases and 2 bases, in that order; junction bases with no gene match: 5.

This clonotype has just one count. The rearrangement uses TRBV9 and TRBJ1-4; D ambiguous. The CDR3 is 15 residues long. The germline V gene has CDR1 SGDLS and CDR2 YYNGEE. Trimming removed 1 base from V and 3 bases from J, with 10 bases in between. The CDR3 DNA sequence: TGTGCCAGCAGCGTATGGGGAACCTCTAATGAAAAACTGTTTTTT. Translated: CASSVWGTSNEKLFF.

The CDR3 region has the DNA TGTGCCAGCAGTTTCTTTAAGAAGTGGGGCCGGGCTCGGGAGACCCAGTACTTC. This sequence encodes CASSFFKKWGRARETQYF. The chain links TRBV28 to TRBJ2-5, with D maybe TRBD1 (5 bases). The CDR3 extends over 18 amino acids. CDR1 MDHEN and CDR2 SYDVKM come from the germline V gene. V gave up 3 bases and J gave up 5 bases, with 25 bases separating them.

The rearrangement uses TRBV2 and TRBJ2-4; unclear D gene. Trimming took off 6 bases at V and 10 bases at J, with 7 bases between the two ends. CDR1 is SNHLY, CDR2 FYNNEI, per germline. The CDR3 contains 10 residues. CDR3 in amino acids: CASRGQIQYF. Here the CDR3 DNA reads TGTGCCAGCAGGGGCCAAATTCAGTACTTC.

The chain employs TRBV11-2 and TRBJ2-7, with D possibly being TRBD2 (6 bases). The V and J ends lost 0 bases and 2 bases respectively, with 11 bases between them. CDR3 length equals 15 residues. The germline gives CDR1 SGHAT, CDR2 FQNNGV. The CDR3 is CASSLEGTSPYEQYF. The CDR3 bases are TGTGCCAGCAGCTTAGAGGGGACTTCCCCCTACGAGCAGTACTTC.

This clonotype was detected only a few times. This chain uses TRBV6-1 with TRBJ2-3; D ambiguous. The CDR3 spans 13 residues. Germline V lookup: CDR1 MNHNS, CDR2 SASEGT. Trimming stripped 3 bases from V and 6 bases from J, with 10 bases between. For the CDR3, the DNA is TGTGCCAGCAGTGACGATGGGCCGGATACGCAGTATTTT. It specifies CASSDDGPDTQYF.

This chain joins TRBV7-9 and TRBJ2-4; 7 nucleotides align to TRBD1. This CDR3 spans 12 amino acids. J gave up 8 bases and V 5 bases, and 3 bases lay outside the gene matches. Germline lookup yields CDR1 SEHNR and CDR2 FQNEAQ (reference sequence). The CDR3 loop is CASSVTGDIQYF. The CDR3 bases are TGTGCCAGCAGCGTCACAGGGGACATTCAGTACTTC.

J is TRBJ1-5 and V is TRBV6-5; D may be TRBD1 (6 bases). Trimming left V 6 bases short and J 0 bases short, with 12 bases between. The CDR3 contains 15 residues. The germline V gene has CDR1 MNHEY and CDR2 SVGAGI. The DNA for the CDR3 is TGTGCCAGCAGAACCCTACAGGGTAGCAATCAGCCCCAGCATTTT. This translates into CASRTLQGSNQPQHF.

The V and J genes are TRBV5-6 and TRBJ2-1, with 8 bases matching TRBD2. This CDR3 is built from 16 residues. Trimming cost V 4 bases and J 8 bases; bases outside gene matches: 14. Germline assignment: CDR1 SGHDT and CDR2 YYEEEE. The CDR3 spells CASSPQRGPGVDEQFF. The CDR3 bases are TGTGCCAGCAGCCCGCAGCGGGGGCCCGGGGTCGATGAGCAGTTCTTC.

The chain employs TRBV3-1 and TRBJ2-2, with 7 bases aligning to TRBD1. Germline assignment: CDR1 LGHDT and CDR2 YNNKEL (reference sequence). CDR3 length equals 15 residues. V trimming: 6 bases; J trimming: 6 bases; junction bases outside the gene matches: 10. The CDR3 sequence is CASSMDRSVSGELFF. The CDR3 DNA follows: TGTGCCAGCAGTATGGACAGGTCGGTGTCCGGGGAGCTGTTTTTT.

The chain has TRBV5-6 and TRBJ2-1, with 13 bases that match TRBD2. V shed 4 bases and J 6 bases; nucleotides not matched to a gene: 10. In germline, CDR1 is SGHDT, CDR2 YYEEEE. The CDR3 has 17 amino acids. The CDR3 DNA sequence: TGTGCCAGCAGCCCCCGGACTAGCGGGAGAGCGTTCAATGAGCAGTTCTTC. It codes for CASSPRTSGRAFNEQFF.

This clonotype has a handful of counts. The gene calls are TRBV29-1 and TRBJ2-1; weak D call: TRBD2 (5 bases). CDR3 length equals 10 residues. V was trimmed by 7 bases and J by 5 bases, leaving 6 bases between them. Germline assignment: CDR1 SQVTM and CDR2 ANQGSEA. CDR3 nucleotide sequence: TGCAGCGGAGGGCACAATGAGCAGTTCTTC. This codes for CSGGHNEQFF.

The CDR3 reads CASSAAGAGQPQHF. CDR3 sequence (DNA): TGTGCCAGCAGCGCCGCCGGGGCTGGGCAGCCCCAGCATTTT. The rearrangement joins TRBV9 to TRBJ1-5; possible D gene TRBD1, 5 bases. Germline loops: CDR1 SGDLS, CDR2 YYNGEE. Trimming removed 3 bases at V and 7 bases at J, with 14 bases between. This CDR3 has 14 residues.

This sequence joins TRBV27 and TRBJ2-7, with D possibly TRBD2 on 7 matching bases. This CDR3 has 11 amino acids. Per the germline V gene, CDR1 is MNHEY and CDR2 is SMNVEV (reference sequence). The V end was cut by 7 bases, the J end by 6 bases, with 10 bases between. DNA for the CDR3: TGTGCCAGCACGGGGGGCGGCGAGCAGTACTTC. It translates to CASTGGGEQYF.

The chain combines TRBV12-3 or TRBV12-4 with TRBJ2-1; 8 bases line up with TRBD2. Trimming at V came to 4 bases and at J to 7 bases, leaving 12 bases not matched to a gene. CDR3 length: 16 amino acids. The CDR3 DNA follows: TGTGCCAGCAGTTACCCCAGCGGGAGTAAGGGAAATGAGCAGTTCTTC. The encoded protein is CASSYPSGSKGNEQFF.

The CDR3 loop reads CASSPEAGATEQFF. The CDR3 DNA sequence: TGTGCCAGCAGCCCCGAGGCAGGGGCGACTGAGCAGTTCTTC. The rearrangement links TRBV5-6 to TRBJ2-1, with TRBD1 as a possible D gene (6 bases). Trimming removed 4 bases from V and 9 bases from J, with 17 bases in between. This CDR3 spans 14 amino acids. Germline CDR1 and CDR2: SGHDT and YYEEEE.

The chain employs TRBV24-1 and TRBJ2-1, with D possibly being TRBD2 (5 bases). The CDR3 is made up of 16 amino acids. Germline CDR1 KGHDR, CDR2 SFDVKD. The V gene lost 2 bases and the J gene lost 5 bases, with 15 bases spanning the gap. CDR3 loop: CATSDSRVAKDNEQFF. The CDR3 bases are TGTGCCACCAGTGATTCGAGGGTGGCTAAGGACAATGAGCAGTTCTTC.

CDR3 region: CASSAETGFACSYNEQFF. For the CDR3, the DNA is TGTGCCAGCAGCGCAGAGACAGGGTTTGCATGCTCCTACAATGAGCAGTTCTTC. The chain carries TRBV7-6 and TRBJ2-1; 7 nucleotides align to TRBD1. CDR3 size: 18 residues. CDR1 SGHVS and CDR2 FNYEAQ come from the germline V gene. Trimming at V came to 5 bases and at J to 0 bases, leaving 13 bases not matched to a gene.

CDR3 sequence reads: CASSLGNTQYF. CDR3 DNA sequence: TGTGCCAGCAGCTTAGGGAATACGCAGTATTTT. The rearrangement joins TRBV7-9 to TRBJ2-3; no clear D gene. Trimming took 1 base from V and 7 from J, leaving 3 bases between them. Germline V lookup: CDR1 SEHNR, CDR2 FQNEAQ (reference sequence). This CDR3 is built from 11 residues. Variable domain in full (rest from reference TRBV7-9 and TRBJ2-3): DTGVSQNPRHKITKRGQNVTFRCDPISEHNRLYWYRQTLGQGPEFLTYFQNEAQLEKSRLLSDRFSAERPKGSFSTLEIQRTEQGDSAMYLCASSLGNTQYFGPGTRLTVL.

The chain links TRBV27 to TRBJ2-7; 10 nucleotides match TRBD1. V shed 3 bases and J 3 bases; nucleotides not matched to a gene: 5. The CDR3 sequence is 15 residues long. Germline CDR1 is MNHEY and CDR2 is SMNVEV (reference sequence). Here the CDR3 reads CASSLPRDRGYEQYF. The CDR3 nucleotides are TGTGCCAGCAGTTTGCCGAGGGACAGGGGCTACGAGCAGTACTTC.

The chain has TRBV12-5 and TRBJ1-2; TRBD1 matches 7 bases. The CDR3 contains 17 residues. V lost 5 bases and J lost 5; bases outside the gene matches: 17. From germline, CDR1 is LGHNT and CDR2 FRNRAP. DNA of the CDR3: TGTGCTAGTGGTCCGGACAGGAATGGACAGAAAGGATATGGCTACACCTTC. It encodes CASGPDRNGQKGYGYTF.

V is TRBV4-1 and J is TRBJ2-1; D remains ambiguous. Per the germline V gene, CDR1 is MGHRA and CDR2 is YSYEKL. V was cut by 0 bases and J by 4 bases, with 7 bases left in between. This CDR3 contains 14 residues. The CDR3 DNA follows: TGCGCCAGCAGCCAAGATGGCGGTTACAATGAGCAGTTCTTC. Translating it yields CASSQDGGYNEQFF.

The rearrangement uses TRBV11-2 and TRBJ1-1; weak D call: TRBD1 (6 bases). Germline assignment: CDR1 SGHAT and CDR2 FQNNGV. The CDR3 runs 15 residues. V lost 4 bases, J lost 0 bases, and 12 bases lay in between. The chain's CDR3 is CASSSRQVMNTEAFF. The CDR3 DNA follows: TGTGCCAGCAGCTCTCGACAGGTCATGAACACTGAAGCTTTCTTT. The full variable domain, with the rest looked up from reference TRBV11-2 and TRBJ1-1, is EAGVAQSPRYKIIEKRQSVAFWCNPISGHATLYWYQQILGQGPKLLIQFQNNGVVDDSQLPKDRFSAERLKGVDSTLKIQPAKLEDSAVYLCASSSRQVMNTEAFFGQGTRLTVV.

The V call is TRBV7-8, the J call TRBJ2-5, with a tentative D call TRBD2 (5 bases). The CDR3 loop spans 16 amino acids. The V gene's germline CDR1 is SGHVS and CDR2 FQNEAQ. Deletions cut 2 bases from V and 3 bases from J, with 16 bases between. CDR3 sequence (DNA): TGTGCCAGCAGCTTACTGGCTACCAACGGGGAAGAGACCCAGTACTTC. It specifies CASSLLATNGEETQYF.

V and J are TRBV23-1 and TRBJ2-1, with D tentatively TRBD1 (5 bases). TRBV23-1 is labeled an ORF, and its function is uncertain. V was cut by 7 bases and J by 1 base, with 17 bases left in between. The CDR3 sequence is 16 residues long. The CDR3 here is CASTLIDSVSYNEQFF. DNA of the CDR3: TGCGCCAGCACTTTGATTGACAGTGTTTCCTACAATGAGCAGTTCTTC.

The chain employs TRBV10-3 and TRBJ1-1; TRBD1 is a possible D gene (5 bases). CDR3 length: 13 residues. CDR1 ENHRY and CDR2 SYGVKD come from the germline V gene. With 2 bases removed from V and 1 base from J, the gap between germline ends came to 5 bases. CDR3 sequence (DNA): TGTGCCATCAGTGAGCAGGGGAACACTGAAGCTTTCTTT. Encoded protein: CAISEQGNTEAFF.

This clonotype turned up a few times. The chain joins TRBV9 to TRBJ2-7, with D maybe TRBD1 (7 bases). The V gene lost 3 bases and the J gene lost 4 bases, with 11 bases spanning the gap. The CDR3 contains 13 residues. The germline CDR1 and CDR2 sequences are SGDLS and YYNGEE. CDR3 amino acids: CASSARGAYEQYF. CDR3 nucleotide sequence: TGTGCCAGCAGCGCCAGGGGGGCTTACGAGCAGTACTTC.